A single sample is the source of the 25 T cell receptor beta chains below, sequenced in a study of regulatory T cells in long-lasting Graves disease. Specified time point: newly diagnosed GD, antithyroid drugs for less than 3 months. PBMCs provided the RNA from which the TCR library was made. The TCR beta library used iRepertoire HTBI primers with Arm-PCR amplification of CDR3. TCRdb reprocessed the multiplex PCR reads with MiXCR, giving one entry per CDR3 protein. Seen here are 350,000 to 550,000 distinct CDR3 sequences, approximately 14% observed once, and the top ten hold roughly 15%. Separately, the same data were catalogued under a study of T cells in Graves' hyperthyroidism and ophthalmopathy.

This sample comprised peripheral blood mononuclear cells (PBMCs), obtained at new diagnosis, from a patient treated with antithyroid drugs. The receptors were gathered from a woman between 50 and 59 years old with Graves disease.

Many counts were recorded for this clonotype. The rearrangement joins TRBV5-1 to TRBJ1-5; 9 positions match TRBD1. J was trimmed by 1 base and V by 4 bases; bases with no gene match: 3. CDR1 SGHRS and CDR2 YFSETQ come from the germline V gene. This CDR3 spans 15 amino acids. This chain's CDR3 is CASSLQGASNQPQHF. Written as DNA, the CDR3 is TGCGCCAGCAGCCTACAGGGGGCGAGCAATCAGCCCCAGCATTTT.

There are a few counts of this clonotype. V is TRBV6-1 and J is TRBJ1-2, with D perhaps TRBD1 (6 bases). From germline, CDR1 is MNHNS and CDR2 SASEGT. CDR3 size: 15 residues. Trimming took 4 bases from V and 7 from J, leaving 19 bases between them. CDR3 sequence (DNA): TGTGCCAGCAGTGCCCTCCTTACAGGGATTTTTGGCTACACCTTC. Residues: CASSALLTGIFGYTF.

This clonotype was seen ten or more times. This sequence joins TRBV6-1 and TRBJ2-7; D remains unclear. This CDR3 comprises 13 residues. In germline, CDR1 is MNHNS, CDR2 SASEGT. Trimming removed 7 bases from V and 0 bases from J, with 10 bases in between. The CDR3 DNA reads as TGTGCCAGCAAGTTAACGGGCTCCTACGAGCAGTACTTC. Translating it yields CASKLTGSYEQYF.

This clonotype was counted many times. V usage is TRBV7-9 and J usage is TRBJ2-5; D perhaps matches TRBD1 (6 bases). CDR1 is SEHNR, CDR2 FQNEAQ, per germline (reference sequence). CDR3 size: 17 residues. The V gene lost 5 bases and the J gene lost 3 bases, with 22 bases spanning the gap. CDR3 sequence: CASSHDGQPTEEETQYF. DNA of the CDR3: TGTGCCAGCAGCCACGATGGACAGCCGACGGAGGAAGAGACCCAGTACTTC.

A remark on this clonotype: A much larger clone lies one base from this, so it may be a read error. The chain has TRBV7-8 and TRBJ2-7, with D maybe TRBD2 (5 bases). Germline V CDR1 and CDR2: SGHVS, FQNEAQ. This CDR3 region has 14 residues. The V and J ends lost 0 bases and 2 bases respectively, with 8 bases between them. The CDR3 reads CASSLAISAYEQYF. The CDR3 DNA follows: TGTGCCAGCAGCTTAGCGATTAGCGCCTACGAGCAGTACTTC.

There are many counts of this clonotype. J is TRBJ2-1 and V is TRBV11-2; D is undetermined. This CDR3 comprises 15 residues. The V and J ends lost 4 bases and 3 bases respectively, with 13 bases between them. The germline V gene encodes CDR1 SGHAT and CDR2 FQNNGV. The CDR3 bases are TGTGCCAGCAGCTCCGACGTCAGCGACTACAATGAGCAGTTCTTC. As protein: CASSSDVSDYNEQFF.

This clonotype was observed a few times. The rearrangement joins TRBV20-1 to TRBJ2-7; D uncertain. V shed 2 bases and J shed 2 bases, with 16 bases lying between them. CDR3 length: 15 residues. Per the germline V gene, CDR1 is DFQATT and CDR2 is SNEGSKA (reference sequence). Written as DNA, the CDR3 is TGCAGTGCTAGAAGTCTTTCTAAATCAACCTACGAGCAGTACTTC. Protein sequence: CSARSLSKSTYEQYF.

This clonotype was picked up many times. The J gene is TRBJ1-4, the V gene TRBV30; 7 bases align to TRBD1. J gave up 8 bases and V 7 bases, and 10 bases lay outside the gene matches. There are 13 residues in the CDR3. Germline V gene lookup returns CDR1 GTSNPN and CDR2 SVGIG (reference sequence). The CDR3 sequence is CASTRQGNEKLFF. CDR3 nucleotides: TGTGCCTCTACAAGACAGGGAAACGAAAAACTGTTTTTT.

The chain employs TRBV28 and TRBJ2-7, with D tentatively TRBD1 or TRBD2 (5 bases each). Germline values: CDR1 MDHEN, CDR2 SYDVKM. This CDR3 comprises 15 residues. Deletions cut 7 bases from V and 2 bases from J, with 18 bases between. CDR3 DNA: TGTGCCAGCATAAGGGTCGGGGACCCAACCTACGAGCAGTACTTC. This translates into CASIRVGDPTYEQYF.

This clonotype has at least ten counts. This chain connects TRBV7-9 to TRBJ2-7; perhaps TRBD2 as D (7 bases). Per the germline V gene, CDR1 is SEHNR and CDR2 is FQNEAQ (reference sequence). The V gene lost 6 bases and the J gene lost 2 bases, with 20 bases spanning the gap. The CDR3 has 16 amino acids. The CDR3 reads CASSPRGAGDTYEQYF. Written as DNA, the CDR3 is TGTGCCAGCAGTCCCCGGGGGGCAGGGGATACCTACGAGCAGTACTTC.

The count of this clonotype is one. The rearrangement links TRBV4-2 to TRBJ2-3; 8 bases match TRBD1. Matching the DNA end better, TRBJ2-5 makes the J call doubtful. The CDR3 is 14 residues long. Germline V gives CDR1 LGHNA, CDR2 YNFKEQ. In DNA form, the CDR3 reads TGTGCCAGCAGCCAAAGACAGGGGTGGGAGACCCAGTACTTC. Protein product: CASSQRQGWETQYF.

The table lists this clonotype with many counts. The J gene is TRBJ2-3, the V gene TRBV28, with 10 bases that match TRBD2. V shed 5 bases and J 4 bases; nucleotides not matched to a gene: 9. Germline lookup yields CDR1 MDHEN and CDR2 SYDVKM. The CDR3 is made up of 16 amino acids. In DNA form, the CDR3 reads TGTGCCAGCAGTGTAGCCCGACTAGCGGGTTCAGATACGCAGTATTTT. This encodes CASSVARLAGSDTQYF.

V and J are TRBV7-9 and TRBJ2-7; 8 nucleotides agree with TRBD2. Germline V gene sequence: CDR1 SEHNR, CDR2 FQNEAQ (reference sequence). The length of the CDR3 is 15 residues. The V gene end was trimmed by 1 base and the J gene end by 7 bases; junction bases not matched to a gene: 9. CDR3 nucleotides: TGTGCCAGCAGCTTAGACGGTCATCAGCGGGGGGAGCAGTACTTC. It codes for CASSLDGHQRGEQYF.

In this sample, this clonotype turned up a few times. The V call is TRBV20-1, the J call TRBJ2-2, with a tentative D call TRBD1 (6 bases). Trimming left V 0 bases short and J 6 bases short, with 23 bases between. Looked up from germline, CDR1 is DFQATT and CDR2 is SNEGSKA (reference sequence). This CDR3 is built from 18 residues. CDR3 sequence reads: CSARDATGSLISAGELFF. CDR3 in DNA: TGCAGTGCTAGAGACGCAACAGGGTCCTTAATAAGCGCCGGGGAGCTGTTTTTT.

The CDR3 nucleotides read TGTGCCAGCAGCTTAAGGCCCTCGGGAGGAAGCTATGGCTACACCTTC. Translating gives CASSLRPSGGSYGYTF. This chain joins TRBV7-3 and TRBJ1-2; D uncertain. V was cut by 1 base and J by 4 bases, with 16 bases left in between. Germline lookup yields CDR1 SGHTA and CDR2 FQGTGA. This CDR3 contains 16 residues.

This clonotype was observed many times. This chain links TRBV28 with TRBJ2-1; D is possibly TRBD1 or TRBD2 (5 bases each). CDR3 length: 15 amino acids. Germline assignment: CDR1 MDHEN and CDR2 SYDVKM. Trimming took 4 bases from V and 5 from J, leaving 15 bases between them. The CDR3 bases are TGTGCCAGCAGTTCCCCACCGGGACGTCACAATGAGCAGTTCTTC. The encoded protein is CASSSPPGRHNEQFF. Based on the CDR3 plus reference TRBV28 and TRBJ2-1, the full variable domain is DVKVTQSSRYLVKRTGEKVFLECVQDMDHENMFWYRQDPGLGLRLIYFSYDVKMKEKGDIPEGYSVSREKKERFSLILESASTNQTSMYLCASSSPPGRHNEQFFGPGTRLTVL.

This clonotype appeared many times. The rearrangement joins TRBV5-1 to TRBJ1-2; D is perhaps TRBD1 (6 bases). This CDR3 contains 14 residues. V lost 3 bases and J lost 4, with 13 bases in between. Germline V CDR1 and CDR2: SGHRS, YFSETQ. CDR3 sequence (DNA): TGCGCCAGCAGCTCACCGGGACAAGGCTATGGCTACACCTTC. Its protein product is CASSSPGQGYGYTF.

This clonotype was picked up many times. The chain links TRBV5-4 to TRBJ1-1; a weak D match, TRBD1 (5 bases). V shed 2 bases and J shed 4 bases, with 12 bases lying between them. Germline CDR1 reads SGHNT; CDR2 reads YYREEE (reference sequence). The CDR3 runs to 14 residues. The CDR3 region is CASSLLQGGTEAFF. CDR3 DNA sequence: TGTGCCAGCAGCTTACTCCAGGGCGGCACTGAAGCTTTCTTT.

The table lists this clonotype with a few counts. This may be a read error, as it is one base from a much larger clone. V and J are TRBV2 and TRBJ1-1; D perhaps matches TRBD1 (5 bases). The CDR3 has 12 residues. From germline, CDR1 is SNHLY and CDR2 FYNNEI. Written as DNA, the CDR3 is TGTGCCAGCAGGACGGGACCCACTGGAGCTTTCTTT. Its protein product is CASRTGPTGAFF.

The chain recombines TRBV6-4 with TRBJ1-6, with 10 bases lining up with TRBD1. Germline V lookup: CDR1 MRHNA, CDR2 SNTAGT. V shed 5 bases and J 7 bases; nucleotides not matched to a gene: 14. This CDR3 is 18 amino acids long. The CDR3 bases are TGTGCCAGCAGTTACTGGACCGGGACAGGGGCGAGGAATTCACCCCTCCACTTT. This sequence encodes CASSYWTGTGARNSPLHF.

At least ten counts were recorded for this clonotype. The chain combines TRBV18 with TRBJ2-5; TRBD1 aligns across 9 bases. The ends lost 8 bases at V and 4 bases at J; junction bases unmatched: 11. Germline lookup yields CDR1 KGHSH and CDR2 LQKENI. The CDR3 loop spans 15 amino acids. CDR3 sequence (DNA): TGTGCCAGCAGCCCCCCGGGACAGGGAGGAGAGACCCAGTACTTC. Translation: CASSPPGQGGETQYF.

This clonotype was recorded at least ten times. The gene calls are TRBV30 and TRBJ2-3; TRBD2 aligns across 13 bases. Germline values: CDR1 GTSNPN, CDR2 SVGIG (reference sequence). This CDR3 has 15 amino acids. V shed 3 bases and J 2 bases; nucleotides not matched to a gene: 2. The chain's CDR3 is CAWSGTSGVTDTQYF. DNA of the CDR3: TGTGCCTGGAGCGGGACTAGCGGGGTCACAGATACGCAGTATTTT.

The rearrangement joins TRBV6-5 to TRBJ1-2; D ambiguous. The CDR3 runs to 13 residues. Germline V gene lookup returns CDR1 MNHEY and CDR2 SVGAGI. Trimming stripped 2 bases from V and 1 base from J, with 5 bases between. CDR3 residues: CASSYGINYGYTF. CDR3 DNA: TGTGCCAGCAGTTACGGGATTAACTATGGCTACACCTTC.

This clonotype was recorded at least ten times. CDR3 protein: CSARDHVGATGETQYF. For the CDR3, the DNA is TGCAGTGCTAGAGATCATGTGGGGGCAACGGGAGAGACCCAGTACTTC. The chain has TRBV20-1 and TRBJ2-5; possibly TRBD1 for D (6 bases). V shed 0 bases and J shed 4 bases, with 18 bases lying between them. The CDR3 is 16 residues long. Germline CDR1 DFQATT, CDR2 SNEGSKA (reference sequence).

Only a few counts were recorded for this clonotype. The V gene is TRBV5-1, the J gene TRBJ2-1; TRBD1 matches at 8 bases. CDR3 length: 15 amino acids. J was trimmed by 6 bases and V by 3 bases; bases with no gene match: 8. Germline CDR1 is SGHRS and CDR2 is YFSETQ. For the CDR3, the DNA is TGCGCCAGCAGCTCGGAATGGACAGGGCTCAATGAGCAGTTCTTC. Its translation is CASSSEWTGLNEQFF.